A single sample is the source of the 3 T cell receptor beta chains below, sequenced in a study of PD-L1 blockade in urothelial cancer. Here immunoSEQ multiplex PCR was the method, and the copy in TCRdb shows in-frame clones only, minus some. Among more than 35,000 clones, over 80% were seen once, and the ten largest hold 12% to 15%. Sample time point: pretreatment peripheral blood. The material was PBMCs, obtained around atezolizumab (anti-PD-L1) treatment. These receptors all come from an elderly man with urothelial cancer.

The chain employs TRBV6-1 and TRBJ2-5, with D possibly being TRBD2 (5 bases). Germline V CDR1 and CDR2: MNHNS, SASEGT. The CDR3 sequence is 15 residues long. V gave up 3 bases and J gave up 1 base, with 12 bases separating them. The CDR3 sequence is CASSEAPGIQETQYF. The CDR3 DNA reads TGTGCCAGCAGTGAGGCTCCGGGGATCCAAGAGACCCAGTACTTC.

A note on this clone: One end of the junction is discordant with germline, which a read error may explain. The V gene is TRBV27, the J gene TRBJ1-5; TRBD1 matches 7 bases. CDR3 length: 15 residues. CDR1 and CDR2 (germline): MNHEY, SMNVEV (reference sequence). The CDR3 loop reads CASSLSRQGNQPQHF. CDR3 DNA sequence: TGTGCCAGCAGTTTATCGCGACAGGGCAACCAGCCCCAGCATTTT.

The chain couples TRBV30 to TRBJ2-5, with 7 bases fitting TRBD1. The length of the CDR3 is 13 residues. Germline assignment: CDR1 GTSNPN and CDR2 SVGIG (reference sequence). The V gene end was trimmed by 7 bases and the J gene end by 4 bases; junction bases not matched to a gene: 9. CDR3 nucleotide sequence: TGTGCCTCAATGACAGGGACGGCAGAGACCCAGTACTTC. Protein: CASMTGTAETQYF.